These 16 T cell receptor beta chains were sequenced from one sample in a study of T cell repertoires in ileal Crohn's disease (dated by TCRdb to the late 2010s). The protocol used for the library was the immunoSEQ multiplex PCR assay. TCRdb stores this immuneACCESS table with in-frame sequences only. Part of the clones is absent; in the studies checked, under half of the shortfall reflects unresolved V genes, and no reason is known for the rest. For this sample there are 5,500 to 7,000 clones; 95% appear just once. The top ten clones comprise about 0.3% of the sample. Material for sequencing was ileal tissue. The receptors were gathered from an adult with Crohn's disease.

The chain links TRBV2 to TRBJ2-1; TRBD1 agrees at 9 bases. Looked up from germline, CDR1 is SNHLY and CDR2 is FYNNEI. Germline trimming cut 6 bases from V and 8 bases from J; bases unmatched to any gene: 14. The length of the CDR3 is 16 residues. In nucleotides, the CDR3 is TGTGCCAGCAGCTACAGGGGGCATAAGACAGGCGATGAGCAGTTCTTC. This codes for CASSYRGHKTGDEQFF.

The chain combines TRBV6-6 with TRBJ1-1, with 8 nucleotides matching TRBD1. From germline, CDR1 is MNHNY and CDR2 SVGAGI (reference sequence). The CDR3 runs to 16 residues. With V trimmed by 6 bases and J by 0 bases, 9 bases remained unmatched. The CDR3 coding sequence is TGTGCCAGCAGAACGACAGGGGCGAGGATGAACACTGAAGCTTTCTTT. It encodes CASRTTGARMNTEAFF.

This chain links TRBV7-3 with TRBJ1-2; D gene uncertain. The CDR3 totals 15 residues. V lost 2 bases and J 6 bases, leaving 16 bases between the germline ends. CDR1 SGHTA and CDR2 FQGTGA come from the germline V gene. In nucleotides, the CDR3 is TGTGCCAGCAGCTTAGGCTTACCGGGTGTGAATGGCTACACCTTC. As protein: CASSLGLPGVNGYTF.

This chain uses TRBV7-9 with TRBJ1-1; D not resolved. V gave up 5 bases and J gave up 3 bases, with 7 bases separating them. This CDR3 spans 12 amino acids. Germline values: CDR1 SEHNR, CDR2 FQNEAQ (reference sequence). CDR3 protein: CASSGRYTEAFF. The CDR3 DNA reads TGTGCCAGCAGCGGGAGGTACACTGAAGCTTTCTTT. Full variable domain (remainder filled in from reference TRBV7-9 and TRBJ1-1): DTGVSQNPRHKITKRGQNVTFRCDPISEHNRLYWYRQTLGQGPEFLTYFQNEAQLEKSRLLSDRFSAERPKGSFSTLEIQRTEQGDSAMYLCASSGRYTEAFFGQGTRLTVV.

V usage is TRBV5-1 and J usage is TRBJ1-2; D uncertain. The ends were cut back, 0 bases at V and 5 bases at J, with 8 bases in the middle. Germline V lookup: CDR1 SGHRS, CDR2 YFSETQ. CDR3 length: 13 residues. The CDR3 reads CASSLDSRYGYTF. The CDR3 DNA sequence: TGCGCCAGCAGCTTGGACAGTCGGTATGGCTACACCTTC.

The chain couples TRBV5-1 to TRBJ2-3, with TRBD2 matching over 11 bases. With 3 bases clipped from V and 4 bases from J, the junction kept 10 bases outside the gene matches. Germline-derived CDR1 and CDR2 are SGHRS and YFSETQ. The CDR3 loop spans 17 amino acids. The CDR3 protein is CASSYEPTSGGSDTQYF. The CDR3, as DNA: TGCGCCAGCAGCTATGAACCTACTAGCGGGGGATCAGATACGCAGTATTTT. Full variable domain (missing parts from reference TRBV5-1 and TRBJ2-3): KAGVTQTPRYLIKTRGQQVTLSCSPISGHRSVSWYQQTPGQGLQFLFEYFSETQRNKGNFPGRFSGRQFSNSRSEMNVSTLELGDSALYLCASSYEPTSGGSDTQYFGPGTRLTVL.

This clone was found once. The rearrangement uses TRBV19 and TRBJ1-2; D perhaps matches TRBD1 (6 bases). The CDR3 is 12 residues long. Per the germline V gene, CDR1 is LNHDA and CDR2 is SQIVND (reference sequence). Trimming removed 5 bases from V and 8 bases from J, with 12 bases in between. DNA of the CDR3: TGTGCCAGTAGTGCCCGGACAGAGGGCTACACCTTC. It yields the protein CASSARTEGYTF. The variable domain in full, with the rest retrieved from reference TRBV19 and TRBJ1-2, is DGGITQSPKYLFRKEGQNVTLSCEQNLNHDAMYWYRQDPGQGLRLIYYSQIVNDFQKGDIAEGYSVSREKKESFPLTVTSAQKNPTAFYLCASSARTEGYTFGSGTRLTVV.

This clone was detected once. The gene calls are TRBV27 and TRBJ2-2; D is unclear. The CDR3 is made up of 16 amino acids. CDR1 is MNHEY and CDR2 is SMNVEV in the germline V gene (reference sequence). Trimming pared 6 bases from V and 0 bases from J, leaving 14 bases between. This CDR3 reads CASSRFQDSNTGELFF. In nucleotides, the CDR3 is TGTGCCAGCAGCCGCTTCCAGGATTCGAACACCGGGGAGCTGTTTTTT.

This chain joins TRBV29-1 and TRBJ2-3, with 7 positions matching TRBD1. CDR1 and CDR2 from the germline V gene are SQVTM and ANQGSEA. This CDR3 spans 14 amino acids. Trimming at V came to 7 bases and at J to 2 bases, leaving 9 bases not matched to a gene. The CDR3, as DNA: TGCAGCGCAGAGGGGACAGCCCTCACAGATACGCAGTATTTT. As protein: CSAEGTALTDTQYF.

The genes are TRBV9 and TRBJ2-1, with TRBD2 matching 12 bases. The V gene end was trimmed by 3 bases and the J gene end by 7 bases; junction bases not matched to a gene: 5. This CDR3 region has 15 residues. Germline CDR1 and CDR2: SGDLS and YYNGEE. For the CDR3, the DNA is TGTGCCAGCAGCGGGACTAGCGGGGTGGTGAATGAGCAGTTCTTC. Its translation: CASSGTSGVVNEQFF.

This clone came up once. The chain is built from TRBV25-1 and TRBJ1-4, with D perhaps TRBD1 (6 bases). Looked up from germline, CDR1 is MGHDK and CDR2 is SYGVNS. V lost 2 bases and J 7 bases, leaving 14 bases between the germline ends. The CDR3 consists of 15 residues. The CDR3 DNA sequence: TGTGCCAGCAGTGAAGGAAACAGGGTCGTTGAAAAACTGTTTTTT. Translating it yields CASSEGNRVVEKLFF.

The rearrangement links TRBV5-1 to TRBJ1-2, with D maybe TRBD1 (6 bases). Germline CDR1 and CDR2: SGHRS and YFSETQ. V was clipped by 0 bases and J by 4 bases, with 16 bases between them. This CDR3 region has 16 residues. CDR3 residues: CASSLASARQAYGYTF. CDR3 DNA sequence: TGCGCCAGCAGCTTGGCCTCCGCCAGACAGGCCTATGGCTACACCTTC.

V is TRBV19 and J is TRBJ1-2, with D perhaps matching TRBD1 (6 bases). CDR1 LNHDA and CDR2 SQIVND come from the germline V gene (reference sequence). The CDR3 extends over 12 amino acids. Trimming cost V 6 bases and J 4 bases, with 9 bases left between them. In DNA form, the CDR3 reads TGTGCCAGTAGCCGGGACACCTATGGCTACACCTTC. Translated: CASSRDTYGYTF.

This sequence joins TRBV7-2 and TRBJ2-7, with TRBD2 matching 7 bases. The V and J ends lost 1 base and 3 bases, in that order; junction bases with no gene match: 9. The CDR3 has 16 residues. The germline V gene encodes CDR1 SGHTA and CDR2 FQGNSA. DNA for the CDR3: TGTGCCAGCAGCTTAGGTAACCGGGGGAGGGTCTACGAGCAGTACTTC. It translates to CASSLGNRGRVYEQYF.

The V and J genes are TRBV4-1 and TRBJ2-5; 8 nucleotides align to TRBD1. In germline, CDR1 is MGHRA, CDR2 YSYEKL. Trimming cost V 0 bases and J 4 bases; bases outside gene matches: 13. The CDR3 is 18 residues long. The CDR3 region is CASSQEVGGQGVIETQYF. CDR3 DNA: TGCGCCAGCAGCCAAGAGGTGGGTGGACAGGGCGTAATAGAGACCCAGTACTTC.

The CDR3 DNA reads as TGCGCCAGCAGCCAAGACAGGGGGGAAGCTTTCTTT. As protein: CASSQDRGEAFF. The rearrangement links TRBV5-1 to TRBJ1-1, with TRBD1 matching 9 bases. The CDR3 loop spans 12 amino acids. Trimming took 4 bases from V and 8 from J; bases not matched to a gene: 3. Germline CDR1 is SGHRS and CDR2 is YFSETQ.